The 10 T cell receptor beta chains below were found in one sample sequenced in a study of blood T cell repertoires in COVID-19. The method was immunoSEQ multiplex PCR; TCRdb's version includes in-frame clones alone and lacks a portion of them. The table lists 200,000 or so clones, 70% to 90% of them singletons. The sample comprised peripheral blood. These receptors were obtained from a man aged 60-69 years with acute or convalescent COVID-19.

The rearrangement joins TRBV3-1 (or the pseudogene TRBV3-2) to TRBJ2-3, with 13 bases identical to TRBD2. The trim removed 4 bases at V and 2 bases at J, leaving 3 bases unmatched. This CDR3 comprises 16 residues. CDR1 LGHDT and CDR2 YNNKEL come from the germline V gene (reference sequence). The CDR3 reads CASSPGLAGVTDTQYF. CDR3 DNA sequence: TGTGCCAGCAGCCCTGGACTAGCGGGGGTCACAGATACGCAGTATTTT.

Only a few counts were recorded for this clone. In DNA, the CDR3 is TGTGCCAGCAGTTTAGGGACAGGGCAACGCGAGCAGTACTTC. This codes for CASSLGTGQREQYF. The chain joins TRBV27 to TRBJ2-7; 9 bases match TRBD1. The germline gives CDR1 MNHEY, CDR2 SMNVEV (reference sequence). The CDR3 has 14 residues. Trimming at V came to 2 bases and at J to 6 bases, leaving 5 bases not matched to a gene.

The chain carries TRBV12-5 and TRBJ2-7; D is uncertain. Per germline, CDR1 LGHNT and CDR2 FRNRAP. This CDR3 has 12 residues. V was cut by 5 bases and J by 2 bases, with 7 bases left in between. The DNA of the CDR3 is TGTGCTAGTGGTGACACACCCTACGAGCAGTACTTC. Amino acid sequence: CASGDTPYEQYF.

This clone has only one observation. V gene TRBV18 combines with J gene TRBJ1-1; D is uncertain. The CDR3 contains 16 residues. Germline V CDR1 and CDR2: KGHSH, LQKENI. V lost 1 base and J 1 base, leaving 13 bases between the germline ends. CDR3 loop: CASSPRGGNRNTEAFF. In nucleotides, the CDR3 is TGTGCCAGCTCACCACGTGGCGGGAATAGGAACACTGAAGCTTTCTTT.

This clone was seen once. The genes are TRBV28 and TRBJ2-7; weak D call: TRBD1 (5 bases). This CDR3 comprises 15 residues. Germline CDR1 MDHEN, CDR2 SYDVKM. The germline V and J ends were trimmed by 5 bases and 6 bases, with 20 bases remaining between them. The CDR3 region is CASSRGPPNSVEQYF. CDR3 sequence (DNA): TGTGCCAGCAGTAGGGGTCCCCCGAACAGCGTCGAGCAGTACTTC.

The chain uses TRBV11-2 and TRBJ2-5; 9 bases map to TRBD2. The length of the CDR3 is 14 residues. V was pared by 3 bases and J by 5 bases, with 4 bases of the junction left unmatched. Germline assignment: CDR1 SGHAT and CDR2 FQNNGV. CDR3 loop: CASSFLAGSETQYF. The CDR3, as DNA: TGTGCCAGCAGCTTCCTAGCGGGGAGTGAGACCCAGTACTTC. Based on the CDR3 plus reference TRBV11-2 and TRBJ2-5, the full variable domain is EAGVAQSPRYKIIEKRQSVAFWCNPISGHATLYWYQQILGQGPKLLIQFQNNGVVDDSQLPKDRFSAERLKGVDSTLKIQPAKLEDSAVYLCASSFLAGSETQYFGPGTRLLVL.

The genes are TRBV28 and TRBJ1-2; the match to TRBD1 covers 8 bases. The CDR3 consists of 14 residues. Germline lookup yields CDR1 MDHEN and CDR2 SYDVKM. Trimming removed 2 bases from V and 1 base from J; junction bases left unmatched: 0. CDR3 DNA sequence: TGTGCCAGCAGTTTAGGACAGGGTAACTATGGCTACACCTTC. Translation: CASSLGQGNYGYTF.

This chain connects TRBV4-2 to TRBJ1-1; D remains unclear. Trimming removed 4 bases from V and 7 bases from J, with 16 bases in between. This CDR3 comprises 14 residues. Germline-derived CDR1 and CDR2 are LGHNA and YNFKEQ. The CDR3 sequence: CASSLRRGNYEAFF. The CDR3 coding sequence is TGTGCCAGCAGCCTCCGGCGGGGTAATTATGAAGCTTTCTTT.

The rearrangement joins TRBV11-2 to TRBJ2-7; possibly TRBD1 for D (6 bases). The germline V gene encodes CDR1 SGHAT and CDR2 FQNNGV. V lost 5 bases to trimming and J lost 7 bases, with 12 bases between them. There are 12 residues in the CDR3. CDR3 residues: CASSALRGEQYF. In nucleotides, the CDR3 is TGTGCCAGCAGCGCATTGAGGGGGGAGCAGTACTTC.

This clone appeared a single time. The CDR3 coding sequence is TGTGCCAGCAGCCAAGGTGTTGCCAGCGGGATAGATACGCAGTATTTT. It translates to CASSQGVASGIDTQYF. The rearrangement uses TRBV3-1 (or the pseudogene TRBV3-2) and TRBJ2-3, with 7 bases aligning to TRBD2. The CDR3 consists of 16 residues. Germline CDR1 reads LGHDT; CDR2 reads YNNKEL (reference sequence). J was trimmed by 5 bases and V by 1 base; bases with no gene match: 9.